The TCR beta chain under discussion was sequenced for a study of response to subunit inactivated influenza vaccine. The CDR3 length is 14 residues. Per germline, CDR1 SNHLY and CDR2 FYNNEI. The V end lost 4 bases, the J end lost 8 bases, and 17 bases lay between the germline ends. TCRdb reanalysed the RT-PCR reads using MiXCR and keeps one entry per CDR3 protein. The sample holds 400,000 to 650,000 distinct CDR3 sequences, less than 7.5% seen once. The V and J genes are TRBV2 and TRBJ1-2, with D hard to call. This specimen consisted of PBMCs from blood, obtained about 23 months after vaccination. This TCR derives from a man in his fifties or sixties who received an inactivated influenza vaccine. CDR3 sequence: CASSGGQVFVGYTF. CDR3 nucleotides: TGTGCCAGCAGTGGTGGCCAGGTCTTTGTCGGCTACACCTTC.